The 9 T cell receptor beta chains presented below share a single source sample, sequenced in a study of regulatory T cells in long-lasting Graves disease. In building TCR beta libraries, iRepertoire HTBI primers were used together with Arm-PCR of CDR3 regions. TCRdb re-analysed the multiplex PCR reads in MiXCR, keeping a single row per CDR3 protein. The sample contains 400,000 to 500,000 distinct CDR3 sequences, 14% of which appear only once. Indicated time point: newly diagnosed GD, antithyroid drugs for less than 3 months. RNA isolated from PBMCs was used to make the TCR library. The same specimen was also included in a second study, on T cells in Graves' hyperthyroidism and ophthalmopathy.

The material was peripheral blood mononuclear cells (PBMCs), obtained at new diagnosis, from a patient treated with antithyroid drugs. The source of these receptors is a woman aged 45-65 years with Graves disease.

This clonotype was recorded at least ten times. The chain recombines TRBV11-3 with TRBJ2-1; the D gene is possibly TRBD2 (6 bases). Germline V gene data show CDR1 as SGHNT and CDR2 as YENEEA. The ends were cut back, 1 base at V and 8 bases at J, with 12 bases in the middle. The CDR3 totals 14 residues. CDR3 amino acids: CASSLVGGDDEQFF. The CDR3, as DNA: TGTGCCAGCAGCTTAGTAGGAGGGGACGATGAGCAGTTCTTC.

The rearrangement joins TRBV4-2 to TRBJ2-3; 7 bases map to TRBD2. The trim removed 0 bases at V and 2 bases at J, leaving 5 bases unmatched. Germline lookup yields CDR1 LGHNA and CDR2 YNFKEQ. The CDR3 spans 16 residues. CDR3: CASSQDWLADTDTQYF. In nucleotides, the CDR3 is TGTGCCAGCAGCCAAGACTGGCTAGCGGACACAGATACGCAGTATTTT.

The chain recombines TRBV27 with TRBJ2-2; TRBD1 agrees at 7 bases. V lost 6 bases to trimming and J lost 3 bases; unmatched junction nucleotides: 7. This CDR3 is 15 amino acids long. CDR1 and CDR2 (germline): MNHEY, SMNVEV (reference sequence). DNA for the CDR3: TGTGCCAGCAGGACAGGGACAGCAGACACCGGGGAGCTGTTTTTT. It specifies CASRTGTADTGELFF.

V and J are TRBV28 and TRBJ2-7; D tentatively reads TRBD1 or TRBD2 (5 bases each). V shed 4 bases and J shed 6 bases, with 13 bases lying between them. CDR1 and CDR2 (germline): MDHEN, SYDVKM. This CDR3 has 13 amino acids. CDR3 nucleotides: TGTGCCAGCAGTTGGCCGGGAAGGGGCGAGCAGTACTTC. Residues: CASSWPGRGEQYF.

The chain combines TRBV7-9 with TRBJ2-7; possibly TRBD2 for D (7 bases). Germline CDR1 and CDR2: SEHNR and FQNEAQ (reference sequence). This CDR3 is built from 13 residues. V was cut by 3 bases and J by 7 bases, with 13 bases left in between. The CDR3 protein is CASSFGGAVEQYF. CDR3 nucleotide sequence: TGTGCCAGCAGCTTTGGGGGGGCTGTTGAGCAGTACTTC.

This clonotype was detected many times. The chain uses TRBV29-1 and TRBJ2-1, with 7 positions matching TRBD2. The V gene end was trimmed by 3 bases and the J gene end by 4 bases; junction bases not matched to a gene: 0. This CDR3 region has 12 residues. The germline CDR1 and CDR2 sequences are SQVTM and ANQGSEA. CDR3 region: CSVEREYNEQFF. The DNA of the CDR3 is TGCAGCGTTGAGCGGGAGTACAATGAGCAGTTCTTC.

This clonotype has a count of ten or more. The rearrangement links TRBV12-3 or TRBV12-4 to TRBJ2-3, with TRBD2 matching over 7 bases. V lost 5 bases to trimming and J lost 3 bases; unmatched junction nucleotides: 5. This CDR3 contains 14 residues. CDR3 nucleotides: TGTGCCAGCAGTGGGGGACTACCGACAGATACGCAGTATTTT. Translating gives CASSGGLPTDTQYF.

A note on this clonotype: This may be a read error: a much more frequent sequence differs by one nucleotide. This sequence joins TRBV7-7 and TRBJ2-3; D might be TRBD2 (5 bases). The end of the DNA is better explained by TRBJ2-7, so the J call may be wrong. From germline, CDR1 is SSHAT and CDR2 FNYEAQ (reference sequence). CDR3 length: 13 residues. The CDR3 reads CASSRRTSNEQYF. CDR3 DNA sequence: TGTGCTAGCAGCCGTAGGACTTCGAATGAGCAGTACTTC.

This clonotype appeared a few times. The V and J genes are TRBV9 and TRBJ2-1; TRBD2 matches at 9 bases. Trimming removed 0 bases from V and 0 bases from J; junction bases left unmatched: 4. The CDR3 extends over 17 amino acids. Germline loops: CDR1 SGDLS, CDR2 YYNGEE. CDR3 amino acids: CASSVALAGSSYNEQFF. For the CDR3, the DNA is TGTGCCAGCAGCGTAGCCCTAGCGGGAAGCTCCTACAATGAGCAGTTCTTC.